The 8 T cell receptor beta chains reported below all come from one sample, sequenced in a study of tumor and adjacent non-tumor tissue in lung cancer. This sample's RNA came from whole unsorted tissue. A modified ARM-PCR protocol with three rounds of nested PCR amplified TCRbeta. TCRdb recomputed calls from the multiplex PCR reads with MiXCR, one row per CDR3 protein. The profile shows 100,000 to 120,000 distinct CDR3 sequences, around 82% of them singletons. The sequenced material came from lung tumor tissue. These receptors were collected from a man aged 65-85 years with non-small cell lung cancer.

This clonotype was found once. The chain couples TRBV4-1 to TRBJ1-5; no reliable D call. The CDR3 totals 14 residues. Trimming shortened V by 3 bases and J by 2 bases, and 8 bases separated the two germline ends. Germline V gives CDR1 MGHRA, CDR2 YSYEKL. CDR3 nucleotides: TGCGCCAGCAGCCACCTGGACGGCAATCAGCCCCAGCATTTT. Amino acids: CASSHLDGNQPQHF.

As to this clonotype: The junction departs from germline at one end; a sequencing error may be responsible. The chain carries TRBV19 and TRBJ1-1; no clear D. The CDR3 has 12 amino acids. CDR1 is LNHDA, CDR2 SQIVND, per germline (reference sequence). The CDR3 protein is CASNYMGTEAFF. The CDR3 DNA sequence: TGTGCCAGTAACTACATGGGCACTGAAGCTTTCTTC. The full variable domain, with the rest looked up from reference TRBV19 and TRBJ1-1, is DGGITQSPKYLFRKEGQNVTLSCEQNLNHDAMYWYRQDPGQGLRLIYYSQIVNDFQKGDIAEGYSVSREKKESFPLTVTSAQKNPTAFYLCASNYMGTEAFFGQGTRLTVV.

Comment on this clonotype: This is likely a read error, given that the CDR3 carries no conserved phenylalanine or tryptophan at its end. The CDR3 sequence: CASTGQVRGTEAFL. Written as DNA, the CDR3 is TGTGCCAGTACGGGACAGGTCCGGGGAACTGAAGCTTTCCTT. J is TRBJ1-1 and V is TRBV5-5; 8 bases fit TRBD1. Trimming cost V 8 bases and J 5 bases; bases outside gene matches: 11. Germline loops: CDR1 SGHKS, CDR2 YYEKEE (reference sequence). The length of the CDR3 is 14 residues.

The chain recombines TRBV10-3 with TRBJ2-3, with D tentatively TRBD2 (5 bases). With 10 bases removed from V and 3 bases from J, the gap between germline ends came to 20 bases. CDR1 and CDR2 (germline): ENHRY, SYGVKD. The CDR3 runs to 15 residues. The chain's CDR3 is CASDPGTSTTDTQYF. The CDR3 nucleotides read TGTGCCAGCGACCCCGGTACTAGTACTACAGATACGCAGTATTTT.

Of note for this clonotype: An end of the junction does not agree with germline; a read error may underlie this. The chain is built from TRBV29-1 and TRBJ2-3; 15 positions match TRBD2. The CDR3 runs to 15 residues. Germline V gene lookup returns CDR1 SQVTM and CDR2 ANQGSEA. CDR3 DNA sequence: TGTAGCGTTGGACTAGCGGGAGGGTGGGCAGATAAGCAGTATTTT. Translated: CSVGLAGGWADKQYF.

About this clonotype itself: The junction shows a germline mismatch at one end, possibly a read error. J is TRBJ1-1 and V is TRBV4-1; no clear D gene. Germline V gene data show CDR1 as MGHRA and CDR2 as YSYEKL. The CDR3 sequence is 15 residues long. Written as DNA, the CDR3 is TGCGTCAGCAGCCAAGGAGAGGGCTGGAACACTGAAGCTTTCTTT. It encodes CVSSQGEGWNTEAFF.

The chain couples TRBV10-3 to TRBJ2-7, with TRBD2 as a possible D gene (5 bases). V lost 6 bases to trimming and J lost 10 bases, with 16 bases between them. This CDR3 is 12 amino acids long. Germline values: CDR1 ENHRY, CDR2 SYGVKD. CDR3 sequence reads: CAIRDTHGEQYF. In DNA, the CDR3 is TGTGCCATCAGAGACACCCACGGGGAACAGTACTTC.

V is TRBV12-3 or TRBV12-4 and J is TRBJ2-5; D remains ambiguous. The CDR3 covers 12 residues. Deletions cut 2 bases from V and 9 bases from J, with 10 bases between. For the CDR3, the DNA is TGTGCCAGCAGTTTAAGCTCCGAGGCCCAGTACTTC. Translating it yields CASSLSSEAQYF.